This T cell receptor (beta chain) was observed in a study of cytomegalovirus exposure and HLA in healthy donors. This CDR3 contains 18 residues. With V trimmed by 3 bases and J by 0 bases, 8 bases remained unmatched. CDR1 and CDR2 from the germline V gene are LNHDA and SQIVND (reference sequence). The method was immunoSEQ multiplex PCR; TCRdb's version includes in-frame clones alone and lacks a portion of them. The top ten clones hold under 7.5% of a sample with 150,000 to 200,000 clones, around four fifths of them seen once. This receptor was taken from a man aged 18 to 29 in good health and CMV-seropositive. The source material was PBMCs. The chain employs TRBV19 and TRBJ2-3; 11 bases line up with TRBD2. The chain's CDR3 is CASSIPTRTSGSTDTQYF. DNA for the CDR3: TGTGCCAGTAGTATCCCAACCCGGACTAGCGGGAGCACAGATACGCAGTATTTT.